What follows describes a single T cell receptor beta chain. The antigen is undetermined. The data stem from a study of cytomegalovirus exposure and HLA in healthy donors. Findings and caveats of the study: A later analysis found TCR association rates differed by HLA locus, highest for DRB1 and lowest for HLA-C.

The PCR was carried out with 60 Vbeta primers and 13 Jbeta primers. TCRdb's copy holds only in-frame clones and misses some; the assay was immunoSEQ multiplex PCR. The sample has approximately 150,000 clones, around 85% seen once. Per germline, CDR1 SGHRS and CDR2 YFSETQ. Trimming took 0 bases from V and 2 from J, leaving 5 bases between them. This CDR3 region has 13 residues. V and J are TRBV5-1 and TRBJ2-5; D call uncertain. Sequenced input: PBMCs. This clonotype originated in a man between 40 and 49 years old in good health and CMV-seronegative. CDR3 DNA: TGCGCCAGCAGCTTGGTCGGTCAAGAGACCCAGTACTTC. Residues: CASSLVGQETQYF. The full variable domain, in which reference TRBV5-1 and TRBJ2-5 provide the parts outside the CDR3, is KAGVTQTPRYLIKTRGQQVTLSCSPISGHRSVSWYQQTPGQGLQFLFEYFSETQRNKGNFPGRFSGRQFSNSRSEMNVSTLELGDSALYLCASSLVGQETQYFGPGTRLLVL.